This T cell receptor beta chain was found in a study of regulatory T cells in long-lasting Graves disease. This CDR3 spans 16 amino acids. Trimming shortened V by 1 base and J by 4 bases, and 15 bases separated the two germline ends. Germline loops: CDR1 SEHNR, CDR2 FQNEAQ (reference sequence). This clonotype was found a few times. Its target is not known. Overall study findings and caveats: Owing to a sample size that was small, accuracy may have been reduced.

As for time point: newly diagnosed GD, antithyroid drugs for less than 3 months. Construction of the TCR library relied on RNA isolated from PBMCs. Both iRepertoire HTBI primers and Arm-PCR of CDR3 regions were used to build the TCR beta libraries. One entry per CDR3 protein results from TCRdb running MiXCR on the multiplex PCR reads. The table shows approximately 470,000 distinct CDR3 sequences, with 15% to 20% occurring only once. The same data also went into a second study, on T cells in Graves' hyperthyroidism and ophthalmopathy.

Material: peripheral blood mononuclear cells (PBMCs), obtained at new diagnosis, from a patient treated with antithyroid drugs. The receptor was isolated from a man aged 35-49 years with Graves disease. This rearrangement joins TRBV7-9 to TRBJ2-3, with D perhaps TRBD1 or TRBD2 (5 bases each). The CDR3 here is CASSLGGRPGADTQYF. The CDR3 coding sequence is TGTGCCAGCAGCTTAGGGGGACGGCCGGGCGCAGATACGCAGTATTTT.